This T cell receptor (beta chain) was documented in a study of blood T cell repertoires in COVID-19. The wider study: Donors in the United States, Italy and Spain gave samples during acute or convalescent COVID-19. The cDNA or gDNA used as material had been derived from T cells, B-cell-depleted T cells, or PBMCs.

The CDR3 sequence is 15 residues long. Germline V lookup: CDR1 MNHEY, CDR2 SVGEGT. V lost 4 bases to trimming and J lost 0 bases, with 10 bases between them. In the original processing: Using reference gene primer amplification, nucleated cell counts were estimated. Profiled with immunoSEQ multiplex PCR; TCRdb holds only in-frame clones, not every one. The D gene and trimming were derived from the DNA, and the V and J assignments and clone size from that table. The table has roughly 80,000 clones, over 75% seen once; the top ten hold roughly 5%. The TCR originated in a man aged 45-65 years with active COVID-19. Sequenced material: peripheral blood. The V and J genes are TRBV6-2 or TRBV6-3 and TRBJ2-4; D remains unclear. For the CDR3, the DNA is TGTGCCAGCAGTTCTCAGACAAGAGCCAAAAACATTCAGTACTTC. Its translation: CASSSQTRAKNIQYF.